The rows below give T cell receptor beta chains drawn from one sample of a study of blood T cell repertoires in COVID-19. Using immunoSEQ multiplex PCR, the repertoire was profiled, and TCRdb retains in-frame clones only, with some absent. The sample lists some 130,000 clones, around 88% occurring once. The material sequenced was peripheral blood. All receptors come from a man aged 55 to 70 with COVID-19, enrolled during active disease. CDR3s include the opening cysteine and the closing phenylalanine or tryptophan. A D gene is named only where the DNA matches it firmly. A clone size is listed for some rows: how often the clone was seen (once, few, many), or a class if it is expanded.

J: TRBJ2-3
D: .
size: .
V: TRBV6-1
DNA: TGTGCCAGCAGTGAGACGTGGTCGAGTGGGCCAAGCACAGATACGCAGTATTTT
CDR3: CASSETWSSGPSTDTQYF

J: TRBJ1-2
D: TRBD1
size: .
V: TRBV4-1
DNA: TGCGCCAGCAGCCAACTGCCGAAACTGACAGGGGGCGATGGCTACACCTTC
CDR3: CASSQLPKLTGGDGYTF

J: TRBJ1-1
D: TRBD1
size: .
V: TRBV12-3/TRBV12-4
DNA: TGTGCCAGCACTTTGGACAGGGACACTGAAGCTTTCTTT
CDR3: CASTLDRDTEAFF

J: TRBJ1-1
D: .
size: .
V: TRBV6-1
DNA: TGTGCCAGCAGTGAACGGGGGGGAACTGAAGCTTTCTTT
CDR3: CASSERGGTEAFF

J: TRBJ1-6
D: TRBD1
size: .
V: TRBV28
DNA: TGTGCCAGCAGACAGGGGACGGGAAATTCACCCCTCCACTTT
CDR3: CASRQGTGNSPLHF

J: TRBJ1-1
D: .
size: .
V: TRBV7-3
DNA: TGTGCCAGCAGCCAGACGACAGCAACTGAAGCTTTCTTT
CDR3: CASSQTTATEAFF

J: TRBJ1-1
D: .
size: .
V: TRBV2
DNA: TGTGCCAGCAGTGAAGAGCTAGCCACTGAAGCTTTCTTT
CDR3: CASSEELATEAFF

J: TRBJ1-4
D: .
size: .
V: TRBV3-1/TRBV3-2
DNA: TGTGCCAGCAGCCAAGGTCTTGGGCAGCTCGAAAAACTGTTTTTT
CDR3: CASSQGLGQLEKLFF

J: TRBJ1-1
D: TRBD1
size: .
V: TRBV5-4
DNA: TGTGCCAGCAGCTTGGGGACAGGGGGCGGGGGGACTGAAGCTTTCTTT
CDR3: CASSLGTGGGGTEAFF

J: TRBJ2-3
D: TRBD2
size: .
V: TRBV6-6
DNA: TGTGCCAGCAGGCGACTAGCGGGGGGCAGGGATACGCAGTATTTT
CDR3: CASRRLAGGRDTQYF

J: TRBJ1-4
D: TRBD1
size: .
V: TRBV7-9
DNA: TGTGCCAGCAGTTTGGGGACAGGGAATCAGGAAAAACTGTTTTTT
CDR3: CASSLGTGNQEKLFF

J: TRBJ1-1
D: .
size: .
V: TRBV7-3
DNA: TGTGCCAGCAGCTTAATTTGGAGGGACGACACTGAAGCTTTCTTT
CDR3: CASSLIWRDDTEAFF

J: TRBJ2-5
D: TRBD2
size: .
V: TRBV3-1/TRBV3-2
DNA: TGTGCCAGCAGCCAAGGGGACTACCCCGACCGGGAGACCCAGTACTTC
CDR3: CASSQGDYPDRETQYF

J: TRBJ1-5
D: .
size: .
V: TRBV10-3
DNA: TGTGCCATCACCCCCGGGGGACCAGATCAGCCCCAGCATTTT
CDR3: CAITPGGPDQPQHF

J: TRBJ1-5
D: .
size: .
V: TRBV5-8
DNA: TGTGCCAGCAGCCCGGGACAAGGGTACAATCAGCCCCAGCATTTT
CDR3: CASSPGQGYNQPQHF

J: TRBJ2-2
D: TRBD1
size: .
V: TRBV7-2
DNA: TGTGCCAGCAGCTACCGGGACAGGCTGGATGACGGCGGGGAGCTGTTTTTT
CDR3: CASSYRDRLDDGGELFF

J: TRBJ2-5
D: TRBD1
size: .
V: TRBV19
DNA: TGTGCCAGTAGTTTACTAGGGACAGGAACCCAAGAGACCCAGTACTTC
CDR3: CASSLLGTGTQETQYF

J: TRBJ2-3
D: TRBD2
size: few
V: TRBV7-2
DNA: TGTGCCAGCAGCCCGGGGGGGGCAGATACGCAGTATTTT
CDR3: CASSPGGADTQYF

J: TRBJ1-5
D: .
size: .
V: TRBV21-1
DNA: TGTGCCAGCAGCAAACTTGTAGGCAATCAGCCCCAGCATTTT
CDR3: CASSKLVGNQPQHF

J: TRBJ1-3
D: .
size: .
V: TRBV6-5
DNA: TGTGCCACCGGCCAGGGTGGAAACACCATATATTTT
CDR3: CATGQGGNTIYF

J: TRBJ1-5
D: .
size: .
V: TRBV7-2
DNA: TGTGCCAGCAGCTCCCCCGGGAGCATCCAGCATTTT
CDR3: CASSSPGSIQHF

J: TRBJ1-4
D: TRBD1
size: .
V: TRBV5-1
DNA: TGCGCCAGCAGCTTTGGATCGACAGGGGCTGGTGAAAAACTGTTTTTT
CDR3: CASSFGSTGAGEKLFF

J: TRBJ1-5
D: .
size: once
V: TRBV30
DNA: TGTGCCTGGAGTGTTCGTACGGGGCAGCCCCAGCATTTT
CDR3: CAWSVRTGQPQHF

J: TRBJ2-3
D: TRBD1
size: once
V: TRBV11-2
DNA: TGTGCCAGCAGCTTAGACGGGGGACAGGCGGATACGCAGTATTTT
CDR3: CASSLDGGQADTQYF

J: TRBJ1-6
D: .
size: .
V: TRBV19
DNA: TGTGCCAGTAGTGCCGGACTCCCTGGGGATTCACCCCTCCACTTT
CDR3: CASSAGLPGDSPLHF

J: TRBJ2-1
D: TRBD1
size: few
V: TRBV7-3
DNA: TGTGCCAGCAGCTTACGTGGGACAGGGCTTTTCTACAATGAGCAGTTCTTC
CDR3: CASSLRGTGLFYNEQFF

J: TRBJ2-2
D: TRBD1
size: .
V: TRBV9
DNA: TGTGCCAGCAGCGTTAGGACAGGGCCCGCCGGGGAGCTGTTTTTT
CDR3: CASSVRTGPAGELFF

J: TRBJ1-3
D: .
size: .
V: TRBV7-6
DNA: TGTGCCAGCAGCTTAGGGGGGGTACCGGGGGACGTCGAAAGAAACACCATATATTTT
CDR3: CASSLGGVPGDVERNTIYF

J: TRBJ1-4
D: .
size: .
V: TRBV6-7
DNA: TGTGCCAGCAAGTATCCTACCCTCAATGAAAAACTGTTTTTT
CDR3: CASKYPTLNEKLFF

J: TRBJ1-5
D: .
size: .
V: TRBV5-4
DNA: TGTGCCAGCAGCTACCAGGGGTCAGGCCAGCCCCAGCATTTT
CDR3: CASSYQGSGQPQHF

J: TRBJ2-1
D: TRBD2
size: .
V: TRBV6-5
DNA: TGTGCCAGCAGACTAGCGGGGGCTAATGAGCAGTTCTTC
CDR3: CASRLAGANEQFF

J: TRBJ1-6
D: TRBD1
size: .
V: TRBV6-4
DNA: TGTGCCAGCAGTGACTACAGGGGCTTGGATTCACCCCTCCACTTT
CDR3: CASSDYRGLDSPLHF

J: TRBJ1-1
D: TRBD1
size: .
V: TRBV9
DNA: TGTGCCAGCAGCCCCCAGGGACAGGGATATGAAGCTTTCTTT
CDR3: CASSPQGQGYEAFF

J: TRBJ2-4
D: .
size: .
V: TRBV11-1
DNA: TGTGCCAGCAGCTTCGGCATTGGAGGGGCCAAAAACATTCAGTACTTC
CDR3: CASSFGIGGAKNIQYF

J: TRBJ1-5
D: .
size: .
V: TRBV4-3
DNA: TGCGCCAGCAGCGGGCAGCTTAGCAATCAGCCCCAGCATTTT
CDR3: CASSGQLSNQPQHF

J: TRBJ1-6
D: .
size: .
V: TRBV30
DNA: TGTGCCTGGAGTGTGCAGGGGTCTTCACCCCTCCACTTT
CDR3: CAWSVQGSSPLHF

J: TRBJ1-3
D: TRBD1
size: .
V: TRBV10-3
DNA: TGTGCCACCGGACAGGGGAAAGTTATGTCTGGAAACACCATATATTTT
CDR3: CATGQGKVMSGNTIYF

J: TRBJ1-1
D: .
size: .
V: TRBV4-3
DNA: TGCGCCAGCAGCCAAGTCTTGGGGGGGGCAACGAACACTGAAGCTTTCTTT
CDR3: CASSQVLGGATNTEAFF

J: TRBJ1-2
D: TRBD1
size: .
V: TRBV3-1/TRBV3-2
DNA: TGTGCCAGCAGCCAAGAAGGACAGGGAGATGGCTACACCTTC
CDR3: CASSQEGQGDGYTF

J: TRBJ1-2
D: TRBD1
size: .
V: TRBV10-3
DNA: TGTGCCATCAGCCAGGCGGGACAGGGGCGCGGCTACACCTTC
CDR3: CAISQAGQGRGYTF

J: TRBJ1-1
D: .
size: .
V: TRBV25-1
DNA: TGTGCCAGCACAGGGGTTTTGAACACTGAAGCTTTCTTT
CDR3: CASTGVLNTEAFF

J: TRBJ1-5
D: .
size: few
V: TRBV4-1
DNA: TGCGCCAGCAGCCGGTGGGAGTCGAGCAATCAGCCCCAGCATTTT
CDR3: CASSRWESSNQPQHF